This TCR beta chain derives from a study of neurological immune-mediated disorders. TCRdb re-derived calls from the 5' RACE reads in MiXCR, one entry per CDR3 protein. The sample includes about 84,000 distinct CDR3 sequences, roughly 4.5% of them seen just once. V was shortened by 4 bases and J by 0 bases, with 12 bases between the two germline ends. Germline CDR1 reads SGHRS; CDR2 reads YFSETQ. The CDR3 is 15 residues long. Study-wide results and limits: Phylogenetic grouping assigned the repertoires of 18 of 34 multiple sclerosis patients to a single related-CDR3 cluster, representing a possible signature.

Time point described: longitudinal time-point 3. This clonotype has a count of ten or more. Its antigen remains unidentified. The sequenced sample consisted of PBMCs. The receptor's source is a woman in her sixties with multiple sclerosis. This chain connects TRBV5-1 to TRBJ2-3; a weak D match, TRBD1 (6 bases). The CDR3 sequence: CASSPDRMSTDTQYF. CDR3 coding DNA: TGCGCCAGCAGCCCCGACAGGATGAGCACAGATACGCAGTATTTT.